Listed below are T cell receptor beta chains from one sample, sequenced in a study of blood T cell repertoires in COVID-19. Clones were sequenced by immunoSEQ multiplex PCR, and TCRdb holds only the in-frame ones, with some missing. Found here are around 300,000 clones, 89% of them singletons; the top ten hold 2% to 2.5%. Material: peripheral blood. Receptors were obtained from a man over 45 with acute or convalescent COVID-19. CDR3s include the opening cysteine and the closing phenylalanine or tryptophan. Each record gives: clone size, D gene, J gene, V gene, CDR3 DNA, CDR3 protein. The D gene is left open where the match is weak. Clone size is given for some rows only: seen once, a few or many times, or a class if the clone is expanded.

once | . | TRBJ1-6 | TRBV30 | TGTGCCTGGAGGGGGGGACGTTTAACTCATTCACCCCTCCACTTT | CAWRGGRLTHSPLHF
. | TRBD1 | TRBJ1-1 | TRBV25-1 | TGTGCCAGCAGTGCTTCGGACAGGGGTAACACTGAAGCTTTCTTT | CASSASDRGNTEAFF
. | . | TRBJ1-2 | TRBV18 | TGTGCCAGCTCACTCCAGACAGACCCTCGGAATGGCTACACCTTC | CASSLQTDPRNGYTF
. | . | TRBJ1-1 | TRBV15 | TGTGCCACCAACAACAGGGCCGTAGGCACTGAAGCTTTCTTT | CATNNRAVGTEAFF
. | TRBD1 | TRBJ2-5 | TRBV7-3 | TGTGCCAGCAGCTCAACGGGACAGTGGAGGGAGACCCAGTACTTC | CASSSTGQWRETQYF
. | TRBD1 | TRBJ1-6 | TRBV5-1 | TGCGCCAGCAGCCTCCCCGGACAGGGCAATTCACCCCTCCACTTT | CASSLPGQGNSPLHF
. | TRBD2 | TRBJ2-7 | TRBV5-1 | TGCGCCAGCAGCTCCGGGACTAGCGTAGGGGTCTACGAGCAGTACTTC | CASSSGTSVGVYEQYF
many | . | TRBJ1-2 | TRBV6-5 | TGTGCCAGCAGGCCTGGAGGTGTCTATGGCTACACCTTC | CASRPGGVYGYTF
. | . | TRBJ1-2 | TRBV7-9 | TGTGCCAGCAGCTTAGCGGCACAGGGTTCTGGCTACACCTTC | CASSLAAQGSGYTF
. | . | TRBJ2-1 | TRBV7-9 | TGTGCCCTGGGAGGGGGAGGTGATTACAATGAGCAGTTCTTC | CALGGGGDYNEQFF
. | . | TRBJ2-1 | TRBV5-1 | TGCGCCAGCAGCTTGGCCTCTACGGGGTACAATGAGCAGTTCTTC | CASSLASTGYNEQFF
. | . | TRBJ2-1 | TRBV9 | TGTGCCAGCAGCGTAGAAACAGGTTTTAGAGAGCAGTTCTTC | CASSVETGFREQFF
. | . | TRBJ1-3 | TRBV5-1 | TGCGCCAGCAGCTTGGGACAGCTAAATGGAAACACCATATATTTT | CASSLGQLNGNTIYF
. | TRBD2 | TRBJ2-1 | TRBV18 | TGTGCCAGCTCACCTCTAGCGGGGGGGGGCTACAATGAGCAGTTCTTC | CASSPLAGGGYNEQFF
once | . | TRBJ1-2 | TRBV21-1 | TGTGCCATGCGAAGGGGGCAGGGTAACTATGGCTACACCTTC | CAMRRGQGNYGYTF
. | TRBD2 | TRBJ2-1 | TRBV2 | TGTGCCAGCAGTAGGACTAGCGGGGGGGCAGGGGAGCAGTTCTTC | CASSRTSGGAGEQFF
. | . | TRBJ2-1 | TRBV6-2/TRBV6-3 | TGTGCCAGCAGTCCACAGGGAAATGAGCAGTTCTTC | CASSPQGNEQFF
. | TRBD1 | TRBJ1-1 | TRBV7-3 | TGTGCCAGCAGCCCAGGGACAGGGGTGAACACTGAAGCTTTCTTT | CASSPGTGVNTEAFF
few | TRBD1 | TRBJ2-2 | TRBV11-3 | TGTGCCAGCAGCCCCGACAGGGCGACCGGGGAGCTGTTTTTT | CASSPDRATGELFF
. | TRBD2 | TRBJ2-5 | TRBV6-5 | TGTGCCAGCAGCTTGCGGGGGGCCGTAGAGACCCAGTACTTC | CASSLRGAVETQYF
. | . | TRBJ2-5 | TRBV5-1 | TGCGCCAGCAGCTCTCCAGGGGTGGAGACCCAGTACTTC | CASSSPGVETQYF
. | . | TRBJ2-7 | TRBV6-4 | TGTGCCAGCAGTACCGACAGACCCTACGAGCAGTACTTC | CASSTDRPYEQYF
once | . | TRBJ1-1 | TRBV12-3/TRBV12-4 | TGTGCCAGCAGTTTCCCTCGGGGAGAGGCTTTCTTT | CASSFPRGEAFF
. | . | TRBJ2-3 | TRBV27 | TGTGCCAGCAGGGTGGGACTCCCAGGGAGCACAGATACGCAGTATTTT | CASRVGLPGSTDTQYF
few | . | TRBJ2-2 | TRBV9 | TGTGCCAGCACCCTCAAGGAACAGGTCAACACCGGGGAGCTGTTTTTT | CASTLKEQVNTGELFF
once | TRBD1 | TRBJ2-5 | TRBV3-1/TRBV3-2 | TGTGCCAGCAGCCATGGGACAGGGGGTCGTGTGGAGACCCAGTACTTC | CASSHGTGGRVETQYF
. | TRBD1 | TRBJ1-1 | TRBV7-3 | TGTGCCAGCAGCCCTAGACAGGGGGCACTTGAAGCTTTCTTT | CASSPRQGALEAFF
. | TRBD2 | TRBJ2-7 | TRBV5-4 | TGTGCCAGTAGCCCTGGACTAGCGGGGCTATACGAGCAGTACTTC | CASSPGLAGLYEQYF
. | . | TRBJ1-5 | TRBV6-5 | TGTGCCAGCAGTTACTCTTCGGGTCAGCCCCAGCATTTT | CASSYSSGQPQHF
. | TRBD2 | TRBJ2-7 | TRBV7-9 | TGTGCCAGCACCCAGCCTAGCGGGTACGAGCAGTACTTC | CASTQPSGYEQYF
. | TRBD2 | TRBJ2-2 | TRBV29-1 | TGCAGCGCACGCCGGGGGGCCGGGGAGCTGTTTTTT | CSARRGAGELFF
. | TRBD2 | TRBJ2-7 | TRBV2 | TGTGCCAGCACGCCCGGAGGCGGGGGGGTGTACGAGCAGTACTTC | CASTPGGGGVYEQYF
once | . | TRBJ1-2 | TRBV19 | TGTGCCAGTAGGAGGGTAGGGGGTAACTATGGCTACACCTTC | CASRRVGGNYGYTF
. | . | TRBJ1-2 | TRBV6-1 | TGTGCCAGCAGTGAAGCGGGCGGGGAGACTGGCTACACCTTC | CASSEAGGETGYTF
. | . | TRBJ1-4 | TRBV6-6 | TGTGCCAGCAGGCCGGGGAATAATGAAAAACTGTTTTTT | CASRPGNNEKLFF
. | . | TRBJ1-5 | TRBV15 | TGTGCCACCAGCAGAGCACAGGGTCAGCCCCAGCATTTT | CATSRAQGQPQHF
. | . | TRBJ1-2 | TRBV5-1 | TGCGCCAGCAGCCCGACAGCGATGAACTATGGCTACACCTTC | CASSPTAMNYGYTF